This entry describes one T cell receptor beta chain. TCRdb's table, derived via immunoSEQ multiplex PCR, lists solely in-frame clones and lacks some. Of about 250,000 clones in the sample, roughly 88% were seen once. Seattle patient enrollment occurred during active infection, with longitudinal follow-up thereafter. The V gene lost 3 bases and the J gene lost 1 base, with 11 bases spanning the gap. CDR3 size: 15 residues. CDR1 and CDR2 (germline): MDHEN, SYDVKM. The data are from a study of blood T cell repertoires in COVID-19. Study information: Sources were T cells, B-cell-depleted T cells, or PBMCs; the material itself was cDNA or gDNA.

The receptor comes from a human donor with COVID-19, enrolled during active disease. The donor label of this sample is uncertain. V is TRBV28 and J is TRBJ2-3, with TRBD1 as a possible D gene (5 bases). The source material was peripheral blood. CDR3 nucleotide sequence: TGTGCCAGCAGTTTGGACACGGGTGGCACAGATACGCAGTATTTT. Protein: CASSLDTGGTDTQYF.